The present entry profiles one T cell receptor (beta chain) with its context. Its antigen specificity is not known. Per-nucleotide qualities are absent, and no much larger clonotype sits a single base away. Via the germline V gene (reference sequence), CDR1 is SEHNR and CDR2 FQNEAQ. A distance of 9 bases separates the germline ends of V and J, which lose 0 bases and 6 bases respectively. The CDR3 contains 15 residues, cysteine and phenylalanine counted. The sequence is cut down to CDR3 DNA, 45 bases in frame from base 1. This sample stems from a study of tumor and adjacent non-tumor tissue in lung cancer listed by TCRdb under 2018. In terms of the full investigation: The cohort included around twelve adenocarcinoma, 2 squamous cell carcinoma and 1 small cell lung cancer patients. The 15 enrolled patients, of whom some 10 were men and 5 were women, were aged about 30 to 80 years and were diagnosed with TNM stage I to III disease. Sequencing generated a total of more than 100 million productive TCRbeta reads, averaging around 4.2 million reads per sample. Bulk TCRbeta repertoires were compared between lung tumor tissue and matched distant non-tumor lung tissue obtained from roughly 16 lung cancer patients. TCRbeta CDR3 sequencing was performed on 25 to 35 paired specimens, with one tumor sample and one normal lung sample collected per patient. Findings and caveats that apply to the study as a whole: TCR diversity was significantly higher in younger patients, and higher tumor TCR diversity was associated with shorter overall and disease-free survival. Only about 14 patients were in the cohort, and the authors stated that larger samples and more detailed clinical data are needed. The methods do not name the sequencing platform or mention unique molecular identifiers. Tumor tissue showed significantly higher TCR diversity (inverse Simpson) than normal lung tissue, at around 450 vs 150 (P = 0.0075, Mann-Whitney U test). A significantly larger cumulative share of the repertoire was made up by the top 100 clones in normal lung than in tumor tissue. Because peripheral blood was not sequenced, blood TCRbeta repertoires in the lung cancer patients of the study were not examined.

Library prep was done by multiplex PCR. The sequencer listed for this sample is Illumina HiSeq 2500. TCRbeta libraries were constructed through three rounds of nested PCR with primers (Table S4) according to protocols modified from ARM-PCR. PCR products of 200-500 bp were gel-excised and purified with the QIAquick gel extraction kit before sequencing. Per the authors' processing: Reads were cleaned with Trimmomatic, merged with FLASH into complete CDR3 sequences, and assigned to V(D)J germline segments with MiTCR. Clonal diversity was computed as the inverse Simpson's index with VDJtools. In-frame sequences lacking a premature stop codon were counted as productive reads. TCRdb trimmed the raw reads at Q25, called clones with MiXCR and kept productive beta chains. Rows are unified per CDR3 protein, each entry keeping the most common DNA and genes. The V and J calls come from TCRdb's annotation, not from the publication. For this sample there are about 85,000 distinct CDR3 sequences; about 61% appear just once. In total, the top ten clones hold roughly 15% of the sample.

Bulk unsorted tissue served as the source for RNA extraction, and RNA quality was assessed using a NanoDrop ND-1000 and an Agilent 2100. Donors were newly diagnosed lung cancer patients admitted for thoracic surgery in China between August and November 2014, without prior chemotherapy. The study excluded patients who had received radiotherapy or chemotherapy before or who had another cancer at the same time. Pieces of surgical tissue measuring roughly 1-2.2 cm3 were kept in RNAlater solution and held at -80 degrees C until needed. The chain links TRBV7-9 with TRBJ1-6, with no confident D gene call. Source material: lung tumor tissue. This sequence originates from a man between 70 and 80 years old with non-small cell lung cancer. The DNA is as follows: TGTGCCAGCAGCTTAGCTTCCAGCCCTAATTCACCCCTCCACTTT. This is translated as CASSLASSPNSPLHF. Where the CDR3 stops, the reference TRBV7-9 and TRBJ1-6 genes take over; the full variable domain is DTGVSQNPRHKITKRGQNVTFRCDPISEHNRLYWYRQTLGQGPEFLTYFQNEAQLEKSRLLSDRFSAERPKGSFSTLEIQRTEQGDSAMYLCASSLASSPNSPLHFGNGTRLTVT.